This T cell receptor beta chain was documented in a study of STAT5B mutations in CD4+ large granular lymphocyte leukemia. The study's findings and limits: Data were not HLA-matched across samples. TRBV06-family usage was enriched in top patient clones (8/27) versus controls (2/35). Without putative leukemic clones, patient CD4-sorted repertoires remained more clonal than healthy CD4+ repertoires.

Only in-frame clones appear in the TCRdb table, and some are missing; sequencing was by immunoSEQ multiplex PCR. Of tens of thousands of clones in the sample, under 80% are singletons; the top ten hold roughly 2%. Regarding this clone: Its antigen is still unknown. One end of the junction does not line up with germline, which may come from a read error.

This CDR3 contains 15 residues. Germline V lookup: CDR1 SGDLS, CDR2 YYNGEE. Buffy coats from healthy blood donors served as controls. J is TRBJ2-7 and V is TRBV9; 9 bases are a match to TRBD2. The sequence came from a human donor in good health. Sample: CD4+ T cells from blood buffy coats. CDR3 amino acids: CVSSREGGGAYEQYF. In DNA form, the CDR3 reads TGTGTCAGCAGTCGTGAAGGCGGGGGGGCTTACGAGCAGTACTTC.